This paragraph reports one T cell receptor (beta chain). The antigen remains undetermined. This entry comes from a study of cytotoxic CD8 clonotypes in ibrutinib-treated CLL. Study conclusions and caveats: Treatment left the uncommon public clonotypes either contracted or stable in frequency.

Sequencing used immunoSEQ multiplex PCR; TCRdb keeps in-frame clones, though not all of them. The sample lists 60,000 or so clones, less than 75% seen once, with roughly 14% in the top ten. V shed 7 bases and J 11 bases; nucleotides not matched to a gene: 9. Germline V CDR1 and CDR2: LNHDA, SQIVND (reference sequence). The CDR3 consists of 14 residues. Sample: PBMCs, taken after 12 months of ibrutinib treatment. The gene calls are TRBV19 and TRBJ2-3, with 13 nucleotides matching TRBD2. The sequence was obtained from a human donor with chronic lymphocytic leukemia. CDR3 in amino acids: CASKTSGGPEEQYF. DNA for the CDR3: TGTGCCAGTAAGACTAGCGGGGGGCCTGAAGAGCAGTATTTT.